Sequencing of this T cell receptor beta chain was carried out in a study of cytomegalovirus exposure and HLA in healthy donors. Remarks on this clone: Its cognate antigen is unknown.

Produced via immunoSEQ multiplex PCR; TCRdb's table is partial and in-frame only. The sample contains around 160,000 clones, 88% of which appear only once. The germline gives CDR1 SGHRS, CDR2 YFSETQ. Trimming pared 4 bases from V and 5 bases from J, leaving 14 bases between. There are 14 residues in the CDR3. Findings and limits, study-wide: The CMV antigen specificity of three CMV-associated chains was confirmed through in vitro analysis. Rarity characterized most TCR sequences, yet some public TCRs appeared in many donors.

The TCR was taken from a man aged 18-30 years in good health and CMV-seronegative. The rearrangement links TRBV5-1 to TRBJ2-3; a weak D match, TRBD2 (6 bases). The specimen was PBMCs. This CDR3 reads CASSTAGLVDTQYF. As DNA, the CDR3 is TGCGCCAGCAGCACCGCGGGGCTTGTAGATACGCAGTATTTT. Based on the CDR3 plus reference TRBV5-1 and TRBJ2-3, the full variable domain is KAGVTQTPRYLIKTRGQQVTLSCSPISGHRSVSWYQQTPGQGLQFLFEYFSETQRNKGNFPGRFSGRQFSNSRSEMNVSTLELGDSALYLCASSTAGLVDTQYFGPGTRLTVL.